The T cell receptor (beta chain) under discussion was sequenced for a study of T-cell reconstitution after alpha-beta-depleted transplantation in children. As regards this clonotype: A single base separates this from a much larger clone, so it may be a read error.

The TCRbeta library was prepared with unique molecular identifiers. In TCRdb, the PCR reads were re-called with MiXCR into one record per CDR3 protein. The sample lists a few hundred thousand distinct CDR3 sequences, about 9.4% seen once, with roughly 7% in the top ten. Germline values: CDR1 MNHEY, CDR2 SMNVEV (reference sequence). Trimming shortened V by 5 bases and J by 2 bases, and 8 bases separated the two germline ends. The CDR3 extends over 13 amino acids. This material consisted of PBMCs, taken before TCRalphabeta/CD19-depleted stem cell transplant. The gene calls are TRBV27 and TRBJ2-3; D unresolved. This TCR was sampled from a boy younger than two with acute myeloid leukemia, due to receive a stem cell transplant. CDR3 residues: CASSDRATDTQYF. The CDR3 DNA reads TGTGCCAGCAGTGACCGCGCCACAGATACGCAGTATTTT.